This T cell receptor (beta chain) stems from a study of blood T cells in healthy people across ages. Using a J-beta primer mix together with a sample-barcoded 5' primer, a second PCR was run for about 6 to 11 cycles. Via MiXCR, TCRdb re-called the 5' RACE reads, giving one row per CDR3 protein. The sample records fewer than 1.5 million distinct CDR3 sequences, 42% being singletons. Findings and limits, study-wide: Older individuals had lower TCR beta diversity per million T cells (the decline was roughly linear).

The CDR3 is 15 residues long. Germline CDR1 reads WSHSY; CDR2 reads SAAADI. With V trimmed by 7 bases and J by 1 base, 8 bases remained unmatched. As regards this clonotype: The antigen remains undetermined.

Sequencing was carried out using blood. This TCR came from a woman aged 18-29 years in good health. The chain is built from TRBV10-2 and TRBJ2-3, with 7 bases aligning to TRBD2. CDR3: CASTSSGFGTDTQYF. The CDR3 DNA reads as TGCGCCAGCACCTCTAGCGGATTCGGCACAGATACGCAGTATTTT.